These 16 T cell receptor beta chains were all obtained from the same sample, sequenced in a study of blood T cells in healthy people across ages. Together with a sample-barcoded 5' primer, a J-beta primer mix was included in a second PCR lasting about 6 to 11 cycles. One entry per CDR3 protein results from TCRdb running MiXCR on the 5' RACE reads. This sample yields approximately 1,000,000 distinct CDR3 sequences, of which around two fifths are seen a single time; 13% belongs to the top ten. What was sequenced was blood. The receptors were sampled from a man aged 18-30 years in good health.

V usage is TRBV12-3 or TRBV12-4 and J usage is TRBJ1-2; perhaps TRBD1 as D (5 bases). Deletions cut 2 bases from V and 6 bases from J, with 13 bases between. The CDR3 loop spans 14 amino acids. CDR3 sequence: CASSLYGAEHGYTF. The CDR3 DNA is TGTGCCAGCAGTTTATATGGGGCGGAGCATGGCTACACCTTC.

A few counts support this clonotype. This rearrangement joins TRBV20-1 to TRBJ2-7; D is perhaps TRBD2 (5 bases). The germline V gene has CDR1 DFQATT and CDR2 SNEGSKA (reference sequence). The germline V and J ends were trimmed by 1 base and 1 base, with 14 bases remaining between them. The CDR3 sequence is 15 residues long. The CDR3 coding sequence is TGCAGTGCTAGAGCTTCGGGAAGGAGATCCTACGAGCAGTACTTC. Translated: CSARASGRRSYEQYF.

This clonotype was seen a few times. The chain has TRBV6-2 or TRBV6-3 and TRBJ1-1; the D gene is possibly TRBD1 (6 bases). V lost 6 bases and J lost 1, with 18 bases in between. This CDR3 is built from 16 residues. Germline loops: CDR1 MNHEY, CDR2 SVGEGT. This CDR3 is CASSRQVAGWNTEAFF. As DNA, the CDR3 is TGTGCCAGCAGCCGACAGGTAGCCGGATGGAACACTGAAGCTTTCTTT.

The rearrangement links TRBV28 to TRBJ2-3; D gene uncertain. The CDR3 length is 13 residues. Between the trimmed V and J ends, which lost 8 bases and 2 bases, there was a span of 11 bases. Germline loops: CDR1 MDHEN, CDR2 SYDVKM. The CDR3 nucleotides are TGTGCCAGCGGCACCGCTCCCACAGATACGCAGTATTTT. The encoded protein is CASGTAPTDTQYF.

Regarding this clonotype: Its ends do not fully match the called genes, so a read error is possible. The genes are TRBV7-7 and TRBJ2-1; 8 bases agree with TRBD1. In germline, CDR1 is SSHAT, CDR2 FNYEAQ (reference sequence). CDR3 length: 16 amino acids. The CDR3 nucleotides are TGTACCAGCAGCCCCTCTCCCGGGACAGGCTACAATGAGCAGTTCTTC. It yields the protein CTSSPSPGTGYNEQFF. Based on the CDR3 plus reference TRBV7-7 and TRBJ2-1, the full variable domain is GAGVSQSPRYKVTKRGQDVTLRCDPISSHATLYWYQQALGQGPEFLTYFNYEAQPDKSGLPSDRFSAERPEGSISTLTIQRTEQRDSAMYRCTSSPSPGTGYNEQFFGPGTRLTVL.

This clonotype was seen a few times. V and J are TRBV14 and TRBJ2-5; 7 bases map to TRBD1. Germline CDR1 SGHDN, CDR2 FVKESK. The J segment lost 4 bases and the V segment lost 3 bases, leaving 8 bases of the junction unmatched. The CDR3 sequence is 15 residues long. This chain's CDR3 is CASSQRQGALETQYF. The CDR3, as DNA: TGTGCCAGCAGCCAGCGACAGGGCGCACTAGAGACCCAGTACTTC.

The chain joins TRBV7-2 to TRBJ2-5; the D gene is possibly TRBD2 (6 bases). The CDR3 runs 14 residues. V was trimmed by 5 bases and J by 11 bases, leaving 21 bases between them. The germline V gene has CDR1 SGHTA and CDR2 FQGNSA. The CDR3 DNA follows: TGTGCCAGCAGCGTAATAGGAGGCGGGGATGAGCAGTACTTC. This encodes CASSVIGGGDEQYF.

About this clonotype: An end of the junction does not agree with germline; a read error may underlie this. V usage is TRBV13 and J usage is TRBJ2-5; TRBD2 might be the D (5 bases). CDR1 and CDR2 from the germline V gene are PRHDT and FYEKMQ (reference sequence). The CDR3 covers 14 residues. The CDR3 region has the DNA TGTGCCCGCAGCGTAGGTAGGAGGTACAATGAGCAGTACTTC. This encodes CARSVGRRYNEQYF.

This clonotype turned up a few times. A read error may account for a junction end that differs from germline. V usage is TRBV5-1 and J usage is TRBJ2-1; D tentatively fits TRBD1 or TRBD2 (6 bases each). Germline values: CDR1 SGHRS, CDR2 YFSETQ. The CDR3 spans 14 residues. CDR3 DNA sequence: TGTGCCAGCAAGGGGGGACCTTGGGGGGATGAGCAGTTCTTC. It is translated as CASKGGPWGDEQFF.

The CDR3 DNA sequence: TGTGCCAGCAGCTTAATGGCGACAACTAATGAAAAACTGTTTTTT. Translation: CASSLMATTNEKLFF. The rearrangement links TRBV7-9 to TRBJ1-4; D gene uncertain. This CDR3 spans 15 amino acids. From germline, CDR1 is SEHNR and CDR2 FQNEAQ (reference sequence). Trimming removed 2 bases from V and 0 bases from J, with 7 bases in between. The full variable domain, its missing parts supplied by reference TRBV7-9 and TRBJ1-4, is DTGVSQNPRHKITKRGQNVTFRCDPISEHNRLYWYRQTLGQGPEFLTYFQNEAQLEKSRLLSDRFSAERPKGSFSTLEIQRTEQGDSAMYLCASSLMATTNEKLFFGSGTQLSVL.

The table lists this clonotype with a few counts. V gene TRBV12-3 or TRBV12-4 combines with J gene TRBJ2-1, with a possible D match to TRBD1 (6 bases). The CDR3 length is 14 residues. With 7 bases removed from V and 2 bases from J, the gap between germline ends came to 12 bases. The CDR3 sequence is CASTPRDTYNEQFF. CDR3 sequence (DNA): TGTGCCAGCACCCCACGGGACACCTACAATGAGCAGTTCTTC.

The chain recombines TRBV7-9 with TRBJ2-3; D is unresolved. Germline V gives CDR1 SEHNR, CDR2 FQNEAQ (reference sequence). The length of the CDR3 is 13 residues. The ends were cut back, 0 bases at V and 7 bases at J, with 8 bases in the middle. CDR3 amino acids: CASSLAPRHTQYF. As DNA, the CDR3 is TGTGCCAGCAGCTTAGCGCCGCGCCATACGCAGTATTTT.

The V and J genes are TRBV2 and TRBJ2-1; the D gene is possibly TRBD1 (5 bases). The CDR3 contains 13 residues. V was trimmed by 6 bases and J by 5 bases, leaving 11 bases between them. Germline CDR1 SNHLY, CDR2 FYNNEI. The CDR3 DNA reads TGTGCCAGCAGGGCGACAGCTAACAATGAGCAGTTCTTC. This codes for CASRATANNEQFF.

The V and J genes are TRBV7-8 and TRBJ1-2; D call uncertain. Germline V gene sequence: CDR1 SGHVS, CDR2 FQNEAQ. V was pared by 5 bases and J by 2 bases, with 18 bases between. This CDR3 region has 16 residues. CDR3 DNA sequence: TGTGCCAGCAGCCTGAGGGCCATTAACCTAAACTATGGCTACACCTTC. Residues: CASSLRAINLNYGYTF.

The V call is TRBV6-6, the J call TRBJ1-1, with unresolved D. Germline V gives CDR1 MNHNY, CDR2 SVGAGI (reference sequence). This CDR3 region has 11 residues. V shed 11 bases and J shed 7 bases, with 14 bases lying between them. As DNA, the CDR3 is TGTGCCGGCAATAGCGGGTTTGAAGCTTTCTTT. Its translation: CAGNSGFEAFF.

In its sample, this clonotype was seen a few times. CDR3 protein: CSARTVERNTEAFF. The CDR3 nucleotides are TGCAGTGCTAGGACTGTGGAACGGAACACTGAAGCTTTCTTT. The rearrangement joins TRBV20-1 to TRBJ1-1; D not resolved. The germline gives CDR1 DFQATT, CDR2 SNEGSKA (reference sequence). The germline V and J ends were trimmed by 3 bases and 1 base, with 12 bases remaining between them. The CDR3 covers 14 residues.